This TCR beta chain comes out of a study of neurological immune-mediated disorders. Overall study results and limits: Among expanded clones, no CDR3 amino acid sequences were shared across subjects, a pattern suggesting private repertoires in all groups. Falling below healthy controls, multiple sclerosis showed the least TCR clonal expansion, while HTLV-1-associated myelopathy showed the most.

A single record per CDR3 protein comes from TCRdb applying MiXCR to the 5' RACE reads. The sample shows 95,000 to 150,000 distinct CDR3 sequences, 3% to 3.5% of them seen only once. Trimming removed 0 bases at V and 5 bases at J, with 11 bases between. In germline, CDR1 is SEHNR, CDR2 FQNEAQ (reference sequence). This CDR3 has 15 amino acids. This clonotype was counted ten times or more. What it binds is unknown. The rearrangement joins TRBV7-9 to TRBJ2-1, with D unclear. This sequence was found in a woman aged 30 to 39 with multiple sclerosis. The specimen was PBMCs. CDR3 protein: CASSLAGGRNNEQFF. Here the CDR3 DNA reads TGTGCCAGCAGCTTAGCTGGCGGAAGAAACAATGAGCAGTTCTTC.